Listed here is a single T cell receptor (beta chain). Antigen specificity is unknown. The time point denotes: baseline, week 1 (first vaccination visit). The treatment is: pre-vaccination baseline after standard-of-care therapy. New WHO grade 3 or 4 astrocytomas that were IDH1-mutant and ATRX-lost occurred in the donors. The sample is drawn from a study of a mutant IDH1 vaccine in newly diagnosed glioma. About the research overall: Treated patients, averaging about 40 years, were about 60% male and roughly 40% female. Earlier treatment was radiotherapy, temozolomide, or both, with most getting both.

Generated by immunoSEQ multiplex PCR, the TCRdb table keeps only in-frame clones and is missing some. The table lists over 55,000 clones, approximately 82% of them singletons. The V end was cut by 0 bases, the J end by 4 bases, with 10 bases between. Germline V gene lookup returns CDR1 ENHRY and CDR2 SYGVKD. CDR3 length: 15 residues. Regarding the study as a whole: Pseudoprogression seemingly bore no relation to changes in top peripheral T cell clonotypes.

The receptor was derived from a woman between 18 and 30 years old with glioma. Some clones in this sample may be carry-over from other donors' samples. The input for sequencing was peripheral blood mononuclear cells (PBMCs), taken from a glioma patient treated with radiotherapy, temozolomide or both. The chain combines TRBV10-3 with TRBJ2-1, with D possibly being TRBD1 (5 bases). CDR3 amino acids: CAISESEGVYNEQFF. CDR3 nucleotides: TGTGCCATCAGTGAGTCTGAAGGGGTATACAATGAGCAGTTCTTC.